This T cell receptor beta chain was identified in a study of T cell repertoires in cytomegalovirus infection. The wider study: Public TCR beta signature analysis indicated the presence of both CMV infection and matching HLA type.

This clonotype has ten or more counts. Antigen unknown. TCRdb re-called the reads with MiXCR, one entry per CDR3 protein. Of some 300,000 distinct CDR3 sequences listed, 8% to 10% were seen once; the top ten hold around 2.4%. The CDR3 sequence is 16 residues long. Trimming took 10 bases from V and 6 from J, leaving 25 bases between them. CDR1 and CDR2 from the germline V gene are MNHEY and SMNVEV (reference sequence). Study-wide points: Adding up the frequency of public TCR beta families identified people who carried CMV plus the relevant HLA. CMV-specific HLA-C-restricted TCR beta clonotypes dominated the ex vivo response.

The sequence was obtained from a human donor in good health (CMV status not recorded). Some clones in this sample may be carry-over from other donors' samples. This chain connects TRBV27 to TRBJ2-1; tentative D call: TRBD2 (6 bases). Sequenced input: PBMCs. The CDR3 nucleotides are TGTGCCACGGGACGCGGGACTTCCTCCCCTGGCAATGAGCAGTTCTTC. It translates to CATGRGTSSPGNEQFF.